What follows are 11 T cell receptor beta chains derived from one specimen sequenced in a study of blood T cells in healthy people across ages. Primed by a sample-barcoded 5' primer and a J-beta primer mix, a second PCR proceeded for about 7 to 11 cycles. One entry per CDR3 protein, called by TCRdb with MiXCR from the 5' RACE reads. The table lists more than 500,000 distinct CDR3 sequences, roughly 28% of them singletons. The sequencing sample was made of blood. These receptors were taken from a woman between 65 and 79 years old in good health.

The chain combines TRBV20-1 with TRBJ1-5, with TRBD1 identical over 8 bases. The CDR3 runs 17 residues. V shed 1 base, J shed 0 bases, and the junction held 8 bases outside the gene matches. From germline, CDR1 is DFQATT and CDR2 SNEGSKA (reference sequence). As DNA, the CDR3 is TGCAGTGCTAGAGGCTCCGGGACAGGAAATAGCAATCAGCCCCAGCATTTT. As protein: CSARGSGTGNSNQPQHF.

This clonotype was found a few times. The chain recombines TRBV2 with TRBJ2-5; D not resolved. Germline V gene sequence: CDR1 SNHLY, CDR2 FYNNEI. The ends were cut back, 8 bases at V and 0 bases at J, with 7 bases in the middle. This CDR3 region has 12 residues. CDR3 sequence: CASARDQETQYF. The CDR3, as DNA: TGTGCCAGCGCCCGAGACCAAGAGACCCAGTACTTC.

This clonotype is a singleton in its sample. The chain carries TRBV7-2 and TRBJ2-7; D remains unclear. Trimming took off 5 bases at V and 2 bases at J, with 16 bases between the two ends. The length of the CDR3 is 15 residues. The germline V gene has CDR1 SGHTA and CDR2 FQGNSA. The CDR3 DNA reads TGTGCCAGCAGCAACCCCGGACGCCCCCCCTACGAGCAGTACTTC. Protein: CASSNPGRPPYEQYF. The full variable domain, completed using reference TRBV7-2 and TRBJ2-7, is GAGVSQSPSNKVTEKGKDVELRCDPISGHTALYWYRQSLGQGLEFLIYFQGNSAPDKSGLPSDRFSAERTGGSVSTLTIQRTQQEDSAVYLCASSNPGRPPYEQYFGPGTRLTVT.

CDR3 region: CATSRDLAGGSYEQYF. In nucleotides, the CDR3 is TGTGCCACCAGCAGAGATCTGGCGGGGGGCTCCTACGAGCAGTACTTC. The chain couples TRBV15 to TRBJ2-7, with 8 bases identical to TRBD2. The V and J ends lost 0 bases and 0 bases, in that order; junction bases with no gene match: 4. The CDR3 has 16 amino acids. Germline CDR1 reads LNHNV; CDR2 reads YYDKDF (reference sequence). The whole variable domain, remainder taken from reference TRBV15 and TRBJ2-7, is DAMVIQNPRYQVTQFGKPVTLSCSQTLNHNVMYWYQQKSSQAPKLLFHYYDKDFNNEADTPDNFQSRRPNTSFCFLDIRSPGLGDTAMYLCATSRDLAGGSYEQYFGPGTRLTVT.

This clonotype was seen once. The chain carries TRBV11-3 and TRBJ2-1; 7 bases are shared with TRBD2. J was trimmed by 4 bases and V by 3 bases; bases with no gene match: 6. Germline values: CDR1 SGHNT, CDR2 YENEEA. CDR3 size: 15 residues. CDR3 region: CASSFSSGAYNEQFF. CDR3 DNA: TGTGCCAGCAGCTTTTCCAGCGGGGCTTACAATGAGCAGTTCTTC.

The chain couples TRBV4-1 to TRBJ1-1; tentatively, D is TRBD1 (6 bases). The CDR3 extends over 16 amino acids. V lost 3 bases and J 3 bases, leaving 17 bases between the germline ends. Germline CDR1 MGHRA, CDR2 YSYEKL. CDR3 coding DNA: TGCGCCAGCAGCCAGGGGGCCACGACAGGAGACACTGAAGCTTTCTTT. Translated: CASSQGATTGDTEAFF.

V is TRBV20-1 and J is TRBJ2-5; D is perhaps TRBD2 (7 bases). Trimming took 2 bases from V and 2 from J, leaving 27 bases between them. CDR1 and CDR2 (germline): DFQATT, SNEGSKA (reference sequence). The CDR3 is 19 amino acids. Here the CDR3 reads CSARRGGGGGSRNQETQYF. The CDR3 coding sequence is TGCAGTGCTAGACGGGGCGGGGGCGGAGGGAGCCGTAATCAAGAGACCCAGTACTTC.

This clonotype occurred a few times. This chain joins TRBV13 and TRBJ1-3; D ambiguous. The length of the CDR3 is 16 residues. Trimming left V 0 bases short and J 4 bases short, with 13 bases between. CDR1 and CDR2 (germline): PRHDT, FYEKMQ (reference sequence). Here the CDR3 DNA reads TGTGCCAGCAGCTTAGGCCGGGGATACTCGGGAAACACCATATATTTT. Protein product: CASSLGRGYSGNTIYF.

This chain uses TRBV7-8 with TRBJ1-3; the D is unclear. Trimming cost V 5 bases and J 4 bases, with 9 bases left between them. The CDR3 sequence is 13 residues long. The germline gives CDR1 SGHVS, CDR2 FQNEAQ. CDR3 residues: CASSAGIGNTIYF. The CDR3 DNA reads TGTGCCAGCAGCGCAGGAATAGGAAACACCATATATTTT.

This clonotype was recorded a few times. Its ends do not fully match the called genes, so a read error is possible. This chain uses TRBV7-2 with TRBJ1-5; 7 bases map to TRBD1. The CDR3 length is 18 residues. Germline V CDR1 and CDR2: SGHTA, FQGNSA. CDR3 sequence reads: CASSLDRGLDYRNQSQHF. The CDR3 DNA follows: TGTGCCAGCAGCTTAGACAGGGGACTCGACTACCGCAATCAGTCCCAGCATTTT.

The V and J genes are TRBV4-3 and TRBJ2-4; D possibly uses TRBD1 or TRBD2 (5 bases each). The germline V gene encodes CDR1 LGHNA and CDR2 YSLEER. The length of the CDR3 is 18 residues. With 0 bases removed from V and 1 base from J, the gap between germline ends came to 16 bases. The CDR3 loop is CASSQDWRGAAAKNIQYF. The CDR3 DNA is TGCGCCAGCAGCCAAGATTGGAGAGGGGCGGCGGCCAAAAACATTCAGTACTTC.